The rows below give T cell receptor beta chains drawn from one sample of a study of T cells in Graves' hyperthyroidism and ophthalmopathy. From the multiplex PCR reads, TCRdb called clonotypes with MiXCR, one entry per CDR3 protein. Altogether about 640,000 distinct CDR3 sequences are present, approximately 42% being singletons, with the ten largest covering less than 9%. The source material was peripheral blood or thyroid tissue (not recorded which). Receptors originate from an adult man with Graves' disease, either hyperthyroidism or ophthalmopathy (not recorded which). Both conserved end residues are part of each CDR3. A D gene is named only where the DNA matches it firmly. Size values are once, few and many counts, or a class for expanded clones, and some rows have none.

clone_size,j_call,v_call,d_call,cdr3_nt,cdr3_aa
-,TRBJ2-2,TRBV5-5,-,TGTGCCAGCAGCTTCCAGGGATACCCTAACGACACCGGGGAGCTGTTTTTT,CASSFQGYPNDTGELFF
many,TRBJ1-6,TRBV12-3/TRBV12-4,-,TGTGCCAGCAGTTTATTGTCAGGAGATTCACCCCTCCACTTT,CASSLLSGDSPLHF
few,TRBJ1-4,TRBV9,-,TGTGCCAGCAGTCCTTTCAACGGGGCAACTAATGAAAAACTGTTTTTT,CASSPFNGATNEKLFF
few,TRBJ1-6,TRBV7-4,-,TGTGCCAGCAGCTTTGAGGGAGGGAATTCACCCCTCCACTTT,CASSFEGGNSPLHF
many,TRBJ2-7,TRBV15,-,TGTGCCACCAGCAGAGAGATTAGCGACTACGAGCAGTACTTC,CATSREISDYEQYF
-,TRBJ1-5,TRBV4-1,-,TGCGCCAGCAGCCAATCGGGACAAGAGGGACAGCCCCAGCATTTT,CASSQSGQEGQPQHF
-,TRBJ2-5,TRBV10-3,TRBD2,TGTGCCATCAGTTCCGATGGACTAGCGGAAGAGACCCAGTACTTC,CAISSDGLAEETQYF
many,TRBJ1-5,TRBV15,-,TGTGCCACCAGCAGGATCGTTGGAATTAGCAATCAGCCCCAGCATTTT,CATSRIVGISNQPQHF
-,TRBJ2-5,TRBV7-9,-,TGTGCCAGCAGCTTATATGGGTCGGCTAGCGTTGGGTTAGAGGCCCAGTACTTC,CASSLYGSASVGLEAQYF
many,TRBJ1-1,TRBV10-3,-,TGTGCCATCACCCCAAGTTTGGGGAACACTGAAGCTTTCTTT,CAITPSLGNTEAFF
few,TRBJ1-2,TRBV5-4,TRBD1,TGTGCCAGCAGCCCGATGACAGGGGGCGCCGGAGGCTACACCTTC,CASSPMTGGAGGYTF
-,TRBJ1-1,TRBV9,TRBD1,TGTGCCAGCAGCGGAAGACAGGGTAAGACTGAAGCTTTCTTT,CASSGRQGKTEAFF
-,TRBJ1-5,TRBV13,-,TGTGCCAGCAGCTCAGGACCGCTGGTTGGCAATCAGCCCCAGCATTTT,CASSSGPLVGNQPQHF
many,TRBJ1-1,TRBV7-2,-,TGTGCCAGCAGCTTAGCCCCGGGGCGGAACACTGAAGCTTTCTTT,CASSLAPGRNTEAFF
many,TRBJ1-2,TRBV25-1,-,TGTGCCAGCAGTGAGGCGGGGATCTATGGCTACACCTTC,CASSEAGIYGYTF
few,TRBJ1-4,TRBV5-1,-,TGCGCCAGCAGCTTGAGCTTTGCAACTAATGAAAAACTGTTTTTT,CASSLSFATNEKLFF
-,TRBJ2-7,TRBV11-1,-,TGTGCCAGCACGAACACTCGTGGGGGCGAGCAGTACTTC,CASTNTRGGEQYF
many,TRBJ1-6,TRBV7-8,-,TGTGCCAGCAGCTTAGTGCCCAGGGAAAATTCACCCCTCCACTTT,CASSLVPRENSPLHF
many,TRBJ1-2,TRBV29-1,-,TGCAGCGTGAGGGACGGGGTAGGGGGCTACACCTTC,CSVRDGVGGYTF
few,TRBJ2-5,TRBV5-1,-,TGCGCCAGCAGCTTTGGACAGTCCCAAGAGACCCAGTACTTC,CASSFGQSQETQYF
-,TRBJ1-1,TRBV9,-,TGTGCCAGCAGCTCGACCCCACAGGACTATGAAGCTTTCTTT,CASSSTPQDYEAFF
few,TRBJ2-7,TRBV29-1,-,TGCAGCGCAACCCTAGCGGAGCAGTACTTC,CSATLAEQYF
-,TRBJ1-6,TRBV13,TRBD1,TGTGCCAGCAGCGCCCCGGGACAGGGAGTGGGTAATTCACCCCTCCACTTT,CASSAPGQGVGNSPLHF
many,TRBJ1-2,TRBV15,-,TGTGCCACCAGCAGAGATCAGGGCGCGCTCTATGGCTACACCTTC,CATSRDQGALYGYTF
-,TRBJ2-5,TRBV29-1,-,TGCAGCGCAGGACAGGCGGGGGAGACCCAGTACTTC,CSAGQAGETQYF
-,TRBJ1-2,TRBV7-8,TRBD1,TGTGCCAGCAGCCAAGGACAGGGAGCTAACTATGGCTACACCTTC,CASSQGQGANYGYTF
few,TRBJ1-1,TRBV5-4,-,TGTGCCAGCAGTTGGCAGGTGAACACTGAAGCTTTCTTT,CASSWQVNTEAFF
-,TRBJ1-5,TRBV2,-,TGTGCCAGCATGGGGGCCCTCAATCAGCCCCAGCATTTT,CASMGALNQPQHF
-,TRBJ1-3,TRBV20-1,-,TGCAGTGCTAGAGAACCTACAGGGAACACCATATATTTT,CSAREPTGNTIYF
few,TRBJ1-2,TRBV11-2,-,TGTGCCAGCAGCTTACCCAGCCAGGGGAGTTATGGCTACACCTTC,CASSLPSQGSYGYTF
-,TRBJ1-5,TRBV7-3,-,TGCGCCAGCAGCCAAGAAGGCACAGGGTTCTCGGATAGCAATCAGCCCCAGCATTTT,CASSQEGTGFSDSNQPQHF
many,TRBJ1-1,TRBV10-3,-,TGTGCCATCAGCGTCGGACCGCTCCGACCTGAAGCTTTCTTT,CAISVGPLRPEAFF
few,TRBJ1-5,TRBV9,TRBD1,TGTGCCAGCAGCGTAACAGGGGGCTCGTATCAGCCCCAGCATTTT,CASSVTGGSYQPQHF
-,TRBJ2-5,TRBV11-2,TRBD2,TGTGCCTGGAGCGGGGGGGTTCCGGAGACCCAGTACTTC,CAWSGGVPETQYF
-,TRBJ2-1,TRBV29-1,TRBD2,TGCAGCGTCGACGGGACTAGCGGGAACTACAATGAGCAGTTCTTC,CSVDGTSGNYNEQFF
few,TRBJ1-2,TRBV6-1,-,TGTGCCAGCAGTGACGGACGGGCCACTGACTATGGCTACACCTTC,CASSDGRATDYGYTF
-,TRBJ1-5,TRBV20-1,-,TGCAGTGCTACATTCCAGAATAGCAATCAGCCCCAGCATTTT,CSATFQNSNQPQHF
-,TRBJ2-7,TRBV11-2,TRBD2,TGTGCCAGCAGCCACGAAGAGGGACTAGCGGACTACGAGCAGTACTTC,CASSHEEGLADYEQYF
few,TRBJ2-7,TRBV7-9,TRBD2,TGTGCCAGCAGCCATCGGACTAGCGGGGCTTACGAGCAGTACTTC,CASSHRTSGAYEQYF
-,TRBJ2-5,TRBV7-2,-,TGTGCCAGCAGCCAAGACCGGGACTACCAAGAGACCCAGTACTTC,CASSQDRDYQETQYF
few,TRBJ2-7,TRBV19,-,TGTGCCAGTAGTGCGACACAGAGACCAGGCGACGAGCAGTACTTC,CASSATQRPGDEQYF
-,TRBJ2-7,TRBV7-9,TRBD1,TGTGCCAGCAGCCCACCGGGACAGGGGCCCTACGAGCAGTACTTC,CASSPPGQGPYEQYF
-,TRBJ2-6,TRBV20-1,TRBD1,TGCAGTGCTAGTTCTGGACAGGGCGCTGGGGCCAACGTCCTGACTTTC,CSASSGQGAGANVLTF